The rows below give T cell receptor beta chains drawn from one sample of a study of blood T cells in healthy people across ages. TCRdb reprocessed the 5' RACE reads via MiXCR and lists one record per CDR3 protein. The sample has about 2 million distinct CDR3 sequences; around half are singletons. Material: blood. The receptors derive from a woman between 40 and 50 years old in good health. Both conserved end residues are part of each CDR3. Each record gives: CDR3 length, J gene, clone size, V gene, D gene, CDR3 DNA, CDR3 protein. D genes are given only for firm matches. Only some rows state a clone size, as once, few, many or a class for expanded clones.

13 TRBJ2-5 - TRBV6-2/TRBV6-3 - TGTGCCAGCAGCCAGGGACATAAAGAGACCCAGTACTTC CASSQGHKETQYF
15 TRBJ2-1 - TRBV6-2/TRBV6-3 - TGTGCCAGCAGGCCCATCGGGTCCCCGGGCAATGAGCAGTTCTTC CASRPIGSPGNEQFF
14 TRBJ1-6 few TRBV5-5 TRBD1 TGTGCCAGCAGTGGGGGACAGAATAATTCACCCCTCCACTTT CASSGGQNNSPLHF
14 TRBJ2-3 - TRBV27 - TGTGCCAGCAGTTTAGGGGGGTATCTGGATACGCAGTATTTT CASSLGGYLDTQYF
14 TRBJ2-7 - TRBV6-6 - TGTGCCAGCAGTTACGCGCAGGGCTCCTACGAGCAGTACTTC CASSYAQGSYEQYF
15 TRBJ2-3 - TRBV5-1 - TGCGCCAGCAGCTTGGCCGGAGCAGCGACAGATACGCAGTATTTT CASSLAGAATDTQYF
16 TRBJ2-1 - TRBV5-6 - TGTGCCAGCAGCTTGGCCTGGGGGTTAGTGGGCGGTGAGCAGTTCTTC CASSLAWGLVGGEQFF
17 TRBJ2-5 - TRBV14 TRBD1 TGTGCCAGCAGCCCCTTTTTCGCAGGGGGATACCAAGAGACCCAGTACTTC CASSPFFAGGYQETQYF
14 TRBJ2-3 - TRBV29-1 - TGCAGCGTTGAGGGACAATTTAGCACAGATACGCAGTATTTT CSVEGQFSTDTQYF
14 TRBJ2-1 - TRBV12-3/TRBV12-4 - TGTGCCAGCTGCGTGGTCCTTAATGGGAATGAGCAGTTCTTC CASCVVLNGNEQFF
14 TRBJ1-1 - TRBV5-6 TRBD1 TGTGCCAGCAGCAGGACAGGGTTGGGCACTGAAGTTTTCTTT CASSRTGLGTEVFF
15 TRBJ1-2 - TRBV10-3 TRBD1 TGTGCCATCAGTGATACTAGGACAGGATTTGGTGGCTACACCTTC CAISDTRTGFGGYTF
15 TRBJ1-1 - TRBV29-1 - TGCAGCGTTCAGAGGAGTCTTGAGATGAACACTGAAGCTTTCTTT CSVQRSLEMNTEAFF
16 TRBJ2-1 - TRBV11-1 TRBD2 TGTGCCAGCAGCGTACTAGCGGGGGGGCCCTACAATGAGCAGTTCTTC CASSVLAGGPYNEQFF
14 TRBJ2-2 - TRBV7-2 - TGTGCCAGCAGCGCCCGGGACTCCTCCGGGGAGCTGTTTTTT CASSARDSSGELFF
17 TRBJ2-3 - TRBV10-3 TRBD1 TGTGCCATCAGTCAGAGCACAGGGGTCTCCAGCACAGATACGCAGTATTTT CAISQSTGVSSTDTQYF
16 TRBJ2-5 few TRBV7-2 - TGTGCCAGCAGCTTACACAGGGACGTCCTCCAAGAGACCCAGTACTTC CASSLHRDVLQETQYF
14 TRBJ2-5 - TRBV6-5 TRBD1 TGTGCCAGCAGCCAGGGGGCGCTTAGAGAGACCCAGTACTTC CASSQGALRETQYF
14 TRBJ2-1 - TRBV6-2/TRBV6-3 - TGTGCCAGTAAGGGGACCACCCGTAACAATGAGCAGTTCTTC CASKGTTRNNEQFF
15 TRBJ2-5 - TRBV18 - TGTGCCAGCTCAAGGGGACACGGGTACCAAGAGACCCAGTACTTC CASSRGHGYQETQYF
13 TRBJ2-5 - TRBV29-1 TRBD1 TGCAGCAGCGGACAGGGCCCACAAGAGACCCAGTACTTC CSSGQGPQETQYF